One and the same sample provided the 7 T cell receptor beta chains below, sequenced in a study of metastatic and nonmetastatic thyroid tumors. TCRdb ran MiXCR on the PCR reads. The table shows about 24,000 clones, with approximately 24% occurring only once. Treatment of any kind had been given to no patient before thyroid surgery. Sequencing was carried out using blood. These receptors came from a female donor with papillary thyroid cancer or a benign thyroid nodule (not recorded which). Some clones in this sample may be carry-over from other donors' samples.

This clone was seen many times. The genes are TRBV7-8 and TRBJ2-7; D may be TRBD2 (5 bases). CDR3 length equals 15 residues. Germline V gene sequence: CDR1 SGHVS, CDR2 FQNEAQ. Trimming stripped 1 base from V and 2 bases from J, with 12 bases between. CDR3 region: CASSLGGDPTYEQYF. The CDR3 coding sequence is TGTGCCAGCAGCTTAGGGGGAGACCCTACCTACGAGCAGTACTTC.

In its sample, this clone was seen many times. In DNA, the CDR3 is TGTGCCAGCAGCCCGAACGTGGGGGGGCGGACAGGGGAGAGGAATGAGCAGTTCTTC. This encodes CASSPNVGGRTGERNEQFF. The chain couples TRBV4-2 to TRBJ2-1, with 9 bases fitting TRBD1. V was clipped by 4 bases and J by 7 bases; unmatched bases: 20. The CDR3 loop spans 19 amino acids. The germline V gene encodes CDR1 LGHNA and CDR2 YNFKEQ.

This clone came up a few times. The CDR3: CASRSNRGSFTEAFF. The CDR3 DNA reads TGTGCCAGCAGGTCCAACAGGGGGTCGTTCACTGAAGCTTTCTTT. The J gene is TRBJ1-1, the V gene TRBV6-2 or TRBV6-3; 8 bases map to TRBD1. The germline gives CDR1 MNHEY, CDR2 SVGEGT. The CDR3 runs to 15 residues. Trimming took 6 bases from V and 4 from J; bases not matched to a gene: 10.

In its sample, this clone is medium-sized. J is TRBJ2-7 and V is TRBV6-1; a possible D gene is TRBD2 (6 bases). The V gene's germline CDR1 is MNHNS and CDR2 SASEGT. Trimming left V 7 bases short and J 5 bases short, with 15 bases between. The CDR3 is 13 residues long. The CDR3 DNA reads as TGTGCCAGCATAGGAGGGAGTCTAGACGAGCAGTACTTC. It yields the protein CASIGGSLDEQYF.

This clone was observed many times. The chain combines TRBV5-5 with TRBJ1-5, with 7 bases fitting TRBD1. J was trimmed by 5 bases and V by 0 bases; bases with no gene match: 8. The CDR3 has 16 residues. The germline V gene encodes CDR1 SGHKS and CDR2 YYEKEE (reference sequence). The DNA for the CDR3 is TGTGCCAGCAGCTTGGAGGTAGGGGGACAGTATCAGCCCCAGCATTTT. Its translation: CASSLEVGGQYQPQHF.

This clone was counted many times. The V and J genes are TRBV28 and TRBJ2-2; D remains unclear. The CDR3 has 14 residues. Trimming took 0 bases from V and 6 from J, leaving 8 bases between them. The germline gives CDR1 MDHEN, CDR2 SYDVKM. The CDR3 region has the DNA TGTGCCAGCAGTTTATGGACCAACGCCGGGGAGCTGTTTTTT. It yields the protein CASSLWTNAGELFF.

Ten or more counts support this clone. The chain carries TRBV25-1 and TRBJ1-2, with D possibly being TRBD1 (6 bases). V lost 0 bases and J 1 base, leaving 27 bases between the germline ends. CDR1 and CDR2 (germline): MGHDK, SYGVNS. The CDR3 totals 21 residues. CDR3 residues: CASSEYISPSGLKGDNYGYTF. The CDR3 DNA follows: TGTGCCAGCAGTGAATATATTAGCCCCTCCGGACTAAAGGGGGATAACTATGGCTACACCTTC.